This T cell receptor beta chain was captured by sequencing in a study of control samples from healthy donors and cancer patients. V shed 0 bases and J 6 bases; nucleotides not matched to a gene: 4. This CDR3 has 16 amino acids. Germline CDR1 and CDR2: MNHEY and SMNVEV (reference sequence). The protocol was immunoSEQ multiplex PCR, while the TCRdb copy is restricted to in-frame clones and leaves out a portion. The table shows roughly 400,000 clones, with 80% to 95% occurring only once. This clone was seen more than once but under ten times. The chain recombines TRBV27 with TRBJ2-2; 10 nucleotides match TRBD1. Sample: PBMCs. The TCR sequence derives from a man aged 35 to 55 with head and neck cancer. CDR3 region: CASSLSGTGVSGELFF. In DNA, the CDR3 is TGTGCCAGCAGTTTATCTGGGACAGGGGTTTCCGGGGAGCTGTTTTTT.